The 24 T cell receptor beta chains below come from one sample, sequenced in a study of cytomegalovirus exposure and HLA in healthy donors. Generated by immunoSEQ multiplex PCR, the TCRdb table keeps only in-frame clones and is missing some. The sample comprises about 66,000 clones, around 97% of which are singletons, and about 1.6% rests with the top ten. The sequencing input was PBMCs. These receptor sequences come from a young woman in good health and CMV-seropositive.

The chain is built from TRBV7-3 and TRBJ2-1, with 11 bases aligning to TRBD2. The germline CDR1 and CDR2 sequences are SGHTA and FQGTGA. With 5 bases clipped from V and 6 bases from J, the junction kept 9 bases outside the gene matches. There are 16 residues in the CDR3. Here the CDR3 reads CASSPTLLAGANEQFF. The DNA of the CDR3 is TGTGCCAGCAGCCCCACTTTACTAGCGGGAGCCAATGAGCAGTTCTTC.

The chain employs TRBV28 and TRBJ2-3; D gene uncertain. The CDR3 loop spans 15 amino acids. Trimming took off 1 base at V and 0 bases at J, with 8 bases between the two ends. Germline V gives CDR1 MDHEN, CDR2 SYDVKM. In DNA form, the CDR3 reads TGTGCCAGCAGTTTATCGAGCCCTAGCACAGATACGCAGTATTTT. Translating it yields CASSLSSPSTDTQYF.

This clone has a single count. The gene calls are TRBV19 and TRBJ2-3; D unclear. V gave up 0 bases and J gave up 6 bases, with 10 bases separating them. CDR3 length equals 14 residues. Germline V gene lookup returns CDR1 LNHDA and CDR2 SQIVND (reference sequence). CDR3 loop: CASSIDRGVDTQYF. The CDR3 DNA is TGTGCCAGTAGTATAGATCGAGGAGTGGATACGCAGTATTTT.

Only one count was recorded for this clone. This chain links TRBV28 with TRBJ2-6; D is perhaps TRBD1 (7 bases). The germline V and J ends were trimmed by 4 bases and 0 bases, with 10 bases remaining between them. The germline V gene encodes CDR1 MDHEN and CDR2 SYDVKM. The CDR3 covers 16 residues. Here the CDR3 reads CASSSGDSSGANVLTF. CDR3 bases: TGTGCCAGCAGTTCGGGGGACAGCTCTGGGGCCAACGTCCTGACTTTC.

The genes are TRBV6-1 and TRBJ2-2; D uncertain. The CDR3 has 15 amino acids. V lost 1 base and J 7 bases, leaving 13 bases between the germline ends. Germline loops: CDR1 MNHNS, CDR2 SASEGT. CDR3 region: CASSEGLLAYGELFF. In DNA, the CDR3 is TGTGCCAGCAGTGAAGGCCTCCTGGCTTACGGGGAGCTGTTTTTT.

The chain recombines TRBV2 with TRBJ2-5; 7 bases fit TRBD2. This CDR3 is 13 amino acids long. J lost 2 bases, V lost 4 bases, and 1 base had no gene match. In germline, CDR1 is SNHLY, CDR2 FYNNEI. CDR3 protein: CASSGSGQETQYF. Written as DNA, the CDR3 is TGTGCCAGCAGTGGTAGCGGGCAAGAGACCCAGTACTTC.

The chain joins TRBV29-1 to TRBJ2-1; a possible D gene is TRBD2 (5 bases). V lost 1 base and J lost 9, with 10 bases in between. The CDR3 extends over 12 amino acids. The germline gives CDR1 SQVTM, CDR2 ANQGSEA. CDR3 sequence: CSVEALEGEQFF. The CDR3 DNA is TGCAGCGTTGAAGCCCTCGAGGGTGAGCAGTTCTTC.

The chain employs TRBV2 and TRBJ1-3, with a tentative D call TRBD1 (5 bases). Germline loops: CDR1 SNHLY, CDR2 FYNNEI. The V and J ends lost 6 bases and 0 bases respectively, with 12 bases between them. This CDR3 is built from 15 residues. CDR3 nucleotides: TGTGCCAGCAGCCCTGACAGACTCTCTGGAAACACCATATATTTT. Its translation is CASSPDRLSGNTIYF.

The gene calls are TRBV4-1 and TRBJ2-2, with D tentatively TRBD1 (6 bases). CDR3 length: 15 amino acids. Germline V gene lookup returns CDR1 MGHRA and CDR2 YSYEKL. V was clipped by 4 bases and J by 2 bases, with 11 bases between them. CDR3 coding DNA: TGCGCCAGCAGCCGTCAGGACAGCAACACCGGGGAGCTGTTTTTT. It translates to CASSRQDSNTGELFF.

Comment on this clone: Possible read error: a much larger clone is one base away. CDR3 amino acids: CASSETSGSTDTQYF. The CDR3 DNA is TGTGCCAGCAGTGAGACTAGCGGGAGCACAGATACGCAGTATTTT. The chain recombines TRBV2 with TRBJ2-3, with 10 bases aligning to TRBD2. Germline values: CDR1 SNHLY, CDR2 FYNNEI. The V and J ends lost 3 bases and 0 bases, in that order; junction bases with no gene match: 0. CDR3 size: 15 residues.

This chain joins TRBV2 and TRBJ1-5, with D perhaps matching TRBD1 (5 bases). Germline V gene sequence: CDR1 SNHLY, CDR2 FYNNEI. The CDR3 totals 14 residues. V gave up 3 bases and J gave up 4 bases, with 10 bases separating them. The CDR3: CASSDSRANQPQHF. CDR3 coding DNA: TGTGCCAGCAGTGATAGCAGGGCGAATCAGCCCCAGCATTTT.

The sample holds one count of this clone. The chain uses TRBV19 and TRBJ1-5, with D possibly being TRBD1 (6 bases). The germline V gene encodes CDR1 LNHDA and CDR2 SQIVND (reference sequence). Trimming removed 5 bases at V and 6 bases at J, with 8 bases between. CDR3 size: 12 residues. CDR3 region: CASSLDSQPQHF. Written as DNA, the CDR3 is TGTGCCAGTAGTCTGGACAGTCAGCCCCAGCATTTT.

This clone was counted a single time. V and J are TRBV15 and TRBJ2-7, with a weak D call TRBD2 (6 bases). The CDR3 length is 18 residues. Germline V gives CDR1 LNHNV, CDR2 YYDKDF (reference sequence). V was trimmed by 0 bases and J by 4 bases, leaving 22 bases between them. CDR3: CATSRDPPAGGMSYEQYF. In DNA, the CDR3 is TGTGCCACCAGCAGAGATCCCCCAGCGGGCGGGATGTCATACGAGCAGTACTTC.

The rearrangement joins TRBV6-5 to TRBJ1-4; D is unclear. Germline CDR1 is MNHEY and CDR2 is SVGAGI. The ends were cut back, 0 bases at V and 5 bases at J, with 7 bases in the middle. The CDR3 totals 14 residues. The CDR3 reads CASSYSGKNEKLFF. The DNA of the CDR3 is TGTGCCAGCAGTTACTCGGGCAAGAATGAAAAACTGTTTTTT.

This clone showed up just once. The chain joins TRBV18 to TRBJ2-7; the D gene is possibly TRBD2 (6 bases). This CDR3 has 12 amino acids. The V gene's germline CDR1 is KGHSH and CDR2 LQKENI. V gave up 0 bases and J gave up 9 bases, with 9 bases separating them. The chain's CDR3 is CASSPPRGSQYF. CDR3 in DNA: TGTGCCAGCTCACCACCTCGGGGGTCGCAGTACTTC.

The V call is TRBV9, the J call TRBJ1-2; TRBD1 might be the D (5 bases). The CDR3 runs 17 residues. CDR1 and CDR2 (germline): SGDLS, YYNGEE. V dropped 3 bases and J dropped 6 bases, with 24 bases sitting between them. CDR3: CASSATGETESLDGYTF. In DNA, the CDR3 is TGTGCCAGCAGCGCCACGGGGGAGACAGAGTCTCTGGATGGCTACACCTTC.

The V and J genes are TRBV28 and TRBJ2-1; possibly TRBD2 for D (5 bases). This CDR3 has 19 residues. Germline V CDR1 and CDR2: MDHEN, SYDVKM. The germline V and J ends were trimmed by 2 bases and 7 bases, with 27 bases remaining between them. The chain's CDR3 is CASSLLLDIRSPRDNEQFF. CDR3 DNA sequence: TGTGCCAGCAGTTTACTTTTAGATATCCGGTCCCCCCGGGATAATGAGCAGTTCTTC.

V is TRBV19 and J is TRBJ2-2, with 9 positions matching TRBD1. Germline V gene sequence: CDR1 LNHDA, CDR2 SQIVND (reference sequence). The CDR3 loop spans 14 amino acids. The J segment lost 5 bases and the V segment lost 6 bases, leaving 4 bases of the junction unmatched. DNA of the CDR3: TGTGCCAGTAGGGACAGGGGTTTGACCGGGGAGCTGTTTTTT. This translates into CASRDRGLTGELFF.

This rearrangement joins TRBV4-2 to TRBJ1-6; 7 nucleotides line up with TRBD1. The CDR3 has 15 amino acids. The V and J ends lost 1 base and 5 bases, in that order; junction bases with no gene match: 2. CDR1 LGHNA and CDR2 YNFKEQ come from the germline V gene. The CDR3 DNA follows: TGTGCCAGCAGCCAAGGGGACAGTAATAATTCACCCCTCCACTTT. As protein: CASSQGDSNNSPLHF.

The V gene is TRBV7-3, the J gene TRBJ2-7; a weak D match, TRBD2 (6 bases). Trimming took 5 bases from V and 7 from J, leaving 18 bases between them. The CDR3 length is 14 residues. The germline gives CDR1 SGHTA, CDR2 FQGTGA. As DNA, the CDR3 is TGTGCCAGCAGCCTTAAAGGAGGGACGAGAGAGCAGTACTTC. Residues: CASSLKGGTREQYF.

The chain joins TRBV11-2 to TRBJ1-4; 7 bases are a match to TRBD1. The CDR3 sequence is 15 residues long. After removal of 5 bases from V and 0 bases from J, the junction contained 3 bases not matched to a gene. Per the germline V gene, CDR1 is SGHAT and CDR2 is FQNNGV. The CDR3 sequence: CASSPGQATNEKLFF. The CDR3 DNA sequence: TGTGCCAGCAGCCCCGGACAGGCAACTAATGAAAAACTGTTTTTT.

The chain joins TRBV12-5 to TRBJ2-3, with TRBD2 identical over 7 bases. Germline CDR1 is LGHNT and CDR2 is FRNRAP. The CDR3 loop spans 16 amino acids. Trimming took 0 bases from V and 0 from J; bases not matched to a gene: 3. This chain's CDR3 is CASGLVTGRSTDTQYF. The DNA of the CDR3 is TGTGCTAGTGGTTTGGTGACCGGGAGGAGCACAGATACGCAGTATTTT. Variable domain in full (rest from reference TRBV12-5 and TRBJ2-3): DARVTQTPRHKVTEMGQEVTMRCQPILGHNTVFWYRQTMMQGLELLAYFRNRAPLDDSGMPKDRFSAEMPDATLATLKIQPSEPRDSAVYFCASGLVTGRSTDTQYFGPGTRLTVL.

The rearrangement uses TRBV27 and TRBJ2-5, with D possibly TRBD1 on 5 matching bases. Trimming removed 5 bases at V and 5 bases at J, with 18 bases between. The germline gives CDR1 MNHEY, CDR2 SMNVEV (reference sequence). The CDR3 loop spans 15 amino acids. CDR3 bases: TGTGCCAGCAGTCAAAACACATATCAGGGTGAGACCCAGTACTTC. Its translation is CASSQNTYQGETQYF.

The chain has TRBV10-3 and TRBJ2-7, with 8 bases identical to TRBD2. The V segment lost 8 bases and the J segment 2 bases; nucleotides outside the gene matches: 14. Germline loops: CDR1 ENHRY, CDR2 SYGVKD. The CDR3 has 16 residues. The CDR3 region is CAIAKPSGSVPYEQYF. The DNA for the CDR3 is TGTGCCATCGCAAAACCCAGCGGGAGCGTCCCCTACGAGCAGTACTTC.